The 3 T cell receptor beta chains reported below all come from one sample, sequenced in a study of response to subunit inactivated influenza vaccine. TCRdb redid the calling of the RT-PCR reads with MiXCR, one entry per CDR3 protein. The top ten hold around 6.5% of the sample, which has approximately 730,000 distinct CDR3 sequences, about 15% seen once. Sequenced material: PBMCs from blood, taken approximately 15 days before vaccination. The receptor source for this set is a man aged 45-60 years who received an inactivated influenza vaccine.

This clonotype was detected once. The chain is built from TRBV20-1 and TRBJ2-3, with a weak D call TRBD1 (5 bases). Germline loops: CDR1 DFQATT, CDR2 SNEGSKA (reference sequence). V was trimmed by 7 bases and J by 5 bases, leaving 13 bases between them. The CDR3 spans 12 residues. CDR3 sequence (DNA): TGCAGTGGGGGCTCCATGGTAGATACGCAGTATTTT. Amino acid sequence: CSGGSMVDTQYF.

This clonotype was recorded a few times. This rearrangement joins TRBV10-3 to TRBJ1-2; 7 bases line up with TRBD1. The trim removed 7 bases at V and 7 bases at J, leaving 12 bases unmatched. CDR3 length: 14 amino acids. Per the germline V gene, CDR1 is ENHRY and CDR2 is SYGVKD. The CDR3 DNA follows: TGTGCCATCAAGTCCGGGACAGTTGACTTTGGCTACACCTTC. This encodes CAIKSGTVDFGYTF.

The chain uses TRBV7-9 and TRBJ2-3, with 14 bases that match TRBD2. This CDR3 contains 16 residues. Germline V gene sequence: CDR1 SEHNR, CDR2 FQNEAQ (reference sequence). V was pared by 5 bases and J by 5 bases, with 6 bases of the junction left unmatched. The CDR3 reads CASSARLAGGVDTQYF. The CDR3 region has the DNA TGTGCCAGCAGCGCCCGACTAGCGGGAGGGGTAGATACGCAGTATTTT.